One sample yielded the 29 T cell receptor beta chains listed below, sequenced in a study of cytomegalovirus exposure and HLA in healthy donors. Primers for the PCR totalled 60 Vbeta and 13 Jbeta. Data came from immunoSEQ multiplex PCR; TCRdb stores just in-frame clones and leaves some out. This sample has roughly 200,000 clones; over 70% occur once, and the top ten carry about 1.2%. Sequencing was done on a sample of PBMCs. Receptor source: a man under 40 in good health and CMV-seronegative.

This chain links TRBV5-1 with TRBJ1-2; D may be TRBD1 (5 bases). The germline gives CDR1 SGHRS, CDR2 YFSETQ. Trimming removed 0 bases from V and 9 bases from J, with 12 bases in between. This CDR3 is 13 amino acids long. The CDR3 sequence: CASSLDNGASYTF. The CDR3 DNA is TGCGCCAGCAGCTTGGATAATGGGGCTAGCTACACCTTC.

Remarks on this clone: Germline is not matched at one junction end, which may reflect a read error. The chain couples TRBV7-9 to TRBJ2-7; 11 bases align to TRBD1. The CDR3 has 17 amino acids. Germline CDR1 reads SEHNR; CDR2 reads FQNEAQ (reference sequence). CDR3 sequence reads: CSSSLGSSDRGPVEQYF. CDR3 DNA sequence: TGTTCCAGCAGCTTAGGTTCCTCGGACAGGGGGCCGGTTGAGCAGTACTTC. The complete variable domain, with remaining parts taken from reference TRBV7-9 and TRBJ2-7, reads DTGVSQNPRHKITKRGQNVTFRCDPISEHNRLYWYRQTLGQGPEFLTYFQNEAQLEKSRLLSDRFSAERPKGSFSTLEIQRTEQGDSAMYLCSSSLGSSDRGPVEQYFGPGTRLTVT.

This chain connects TRBV28 to TRBJ1-3; D perhaps matches TRBD1 (5 bases). The germline gives CDR1 MDHEN, CDR2 SYDVKM. The CDR3 has 15 residues. Between the trimmed V and J ends, which lost 5 bases and 2 bases, there was a span of 13 bases. The CDR3: CASSPSGGAGNTIYF. The CDR3 DNA reads as TGTGCCAGCAGTCCCTCCGGGGGTGCTGGAAACACCATATATTTT.

This sequence joins TRBV15 and TRBJ2-7; TRBD2 agrees at 10 bases. Trimming at V came to 3 bases and at J to 4 bases, leaving 12 bases not matched to a gene. Looked up from germline, CDR1 is LNHNV and CDR2 is YYDKDF (reference sequence). The CDR3 has 17 residues. The CDR3 reads CATSSPPVAGGDYEQYF. CDR3 DNA: TGTGCCACCAGCAGTCCCCCCGTAGCGGGAGGTGATTACGAGCAGTACTTC.

V and J are TRBV5-6 and TRBJ1-2; D gene unclear. The length of the CDR3 is 13 residues. The germline gives CDR1 SGHDT, CDR2 YYEEEE. Trimming shortened V by 9 bases and J by 0 bases, and 12 bases separated the two germline ends. The DNA for the CDR3 is TGTGCCACCGCCGCAGCGTCTAACTATGGCTACACCTTC. It is translated as CATAAASNYGYTF.

The J gene is TRBJ1-2, the V gene TRBV7-2; D is undetermined. Per the germline V gene, CDR1 is SGHTA and CDR2 is FQGNSA. V dropped 5 bases and J dropped 0 bases, with 13 bases sitting between them. The CDR3 runs 15 residues. CDR3 sequence reads: CASSPDGTANYGYTF. For the CDR3, the DNA is TGTGCCAGCAGCCCCGACGGCACAGCTAACTATGGCTACACCTTC.

The chain links TRBV5-1 to TRBJ2-7; TRBD2 is a possible D gene (7 bases). The V end was cut by 5 bases, the J end by 2 bases, with 17 bases between. CDR1 is SGHRS and CDR2 is YFSETQ in the germline V gene. The CDR3 totals 15 residues. CDR3 region: CASREGGLPPYEQYF. Written as DNA, the CDR3 is TGCGCCAGCAGAGAGGGGGGGCTCCCGCCCTACGAGCAGTACTTC.

The chain recombines TRBV4-1 with TRBJ2-2, with D tentatively TRBD1 (6 bases). The V and J ends lost 4 bases and 2 bases respectively, with 14 bases between them. Germline V lookup: CDR1 MGHRA, CDR2 YSYEKL. The CDR3 runs to 16 residues. CDR3 protein: CASSRLTGFNTGELFF. DNA of the CDR3: TGCGCCAGCAGCCGATTAACAGGGTTCAACACCGGGGAGCTGTTTTTT.

The CDR3 DNA reads TGTGCCAGCAGCTTAGCATGGGAGCTGTTTTTT. Translation gives CASSLAWELFF. The genes are TRBV13 and TRBJ2-2; no definite D call. The CDR3 is made up of 11 amino acids. Germline CDR1 is PRHDT and CDR2 is FYEKMQ (reference sequence). V was shortened by 1 base and J by 9 bases, with 3 bases between the two germline ends.

J is TRBJ1-1 and V is TRBV28; D uncertain. The germline V gene encodes CDR1 MDHEN and CDR2 SYDVKM. Trimming removed 2 bases at V and 1 base at J, with 8 bases between. This CDR3 has 14 amino acids. The CDR3, as DNA: TGTGCCAGCAGTTTAACAGCCCCGAACACTGAAGCTTTCTTT. Its protein product is CASSLTAPNTEAFF.

This clone was seen just once. The chain uses TRBV19 and TRBJ2-3, with TRBD2 matching 8 bases. This CDR3 is built from 15 residues. CDR1 is LNHDA and CDR2 is SQIVND in the germline V gene (reference sequence). Trimming took 6 bases from V and 3 from J; bases not matched to a gene: 8. DNA for the CDR3: TGTGCCAGTAGCTGGACTAGCTTCGGGACAGATACGCAGTATTTT. Its translation is CASSWTSFGTDTQYF.

The rearrangement uses TRBV11-2 and TRBJ1-5; D is undetermined. This CDR3 spans 15 amino acids. Germline CDR1 and CDR2: SGHAT and FQNNGV. V lost 7 bases to trimming and J lost 0 bases, with 13 bases between them. Written as DNA, the CDR3 is TGTGCCAGCACTAGGACTGGTAATAGCAATCAGCCCCAGCATTTT. Translated, it gives CASTRTGNSNQPQHF. Supplemented by reference TRBV11-2 and TRBJ1-5, the full variable domain reads EAGVAQSPRYKIIEKRQSVAFWCNPISGHATLYWYQQILGQGPKLLIQFQNNGVVDDSQLPKDRFSAERLKGVDSTLKIQPAKLEDSAVYLCASTRTGNSNQPQHFGDGTRLSIL.

This clone appeared once. The V gene is TRBV10-2, the J gene TRBJ1-3; D gene ambiguous. The ends were cut back, 3 bases at V and 4 bases at J, with 7 bases in the middle. The germline gives CDR1 WSHSY, CDR2 SAAADI. This CDR3 has 13 residues. The CDR3 protein is CASSEREGNTIYF. In DNA form, the CDR3 reads TGCGCCAGCAGTGAACGGGAAGGAAACACCATATATTTT.

This clone was found once. The rearrangement uses TRBV27 and TRBJ2-7, with TRBD2 identical over 15 bases. Germline V CDR1 and CDR2: MNHEY, SMNVEV (reference sequence). This CDR3 region has 16 residues. With V trimmed by 5 bases and J by 4 bases, 6 bases remained unmatched. The CDR3 loop is CASSQDGTSGRYEQYF. CDR3 coding DNA: TGTGCCAGCAGTCAGGACGGGACTAGCGGGAGGTACGAGCAGTACTTC.

This clone is a singleton in its sample. For the CDR3, the DNA is TGTGCCAGCAGCGTGACAGGGACTAACTATGGCTACACCTTC. It is translated as CASSVTGTNYGYTF. The chain links TRBV9 to TRBJ1-2; 7 bases fit TRBD1. Germline CDR1 is SGDLS and CDR2 is YYNGEE. This CDR3 has 14 amino acids. Losses at the gene ends were 2 bases for V and 0 bases for J; bases not matched to a gene: 1.

This clone has more than one count but fewer than ten. The gene calls are TRBV7-2 and TRBJ1-5; D gene unclear. This CDR3 has 13 amino acids. Trimming stripped 7 bases from V and 0 bases from J, with 7 bases between. Germline lookup yields CDR1 SGHTA and CDR2 FQGNSA. CDR3 DNA: TGTGCCAGCACCGACTATAGCAATCAGCCCCAGCATTTT. Its protein product is CASTDYSNQPQHF.

The chain combines TRBV30 with TRBJ1-2, with TRBD1 identical over 9 bases. Trimming removed 8 bases from V and 7 bases from J; junction bases left unmatched: 14. CDR3 length: 14 residues. The V gene's germline CDR1 is GTSNPN and CDR2 SVGIG (reference sequence). CDR3 in amino acids: CAAYYTGTGLGYTF. As DNA, the CDR3 is TGTGCCGCATATTACACCGGGACAGGGCTTGGCTACACCTTC. The full variable domain, completed using reference TRBV30 and TRBJ1-2, is SQTIHQWPATLVQPVGSPLSLECTVEGTSNPNLYWYRQAAGRGLQLLFYSVGIGQISSEVPQNLSASRPQDRQFILSSKKLLLSDSGFYLCAAYYTGTGLGYTFGSGTRLTVV.

A remark on this clone: Compared with germline, one end of the junction differs, possibly owing to a read error. The V call is TRBV5-1, the J call TRBJ2-5; 7 nucleotides align to TRBD1. Germline loops: CDR1 SGHRS, CDR2 YFSETQ. The CDR3 length is 12 residues. For the CDR3, the DNA is TGCGCCAGCTCTTTACCGGGGACAGTTCCGAACTTC. Its protein product is CASSLPGTVPNF. The full variable domain, completed using reference TRBV5-1 and TRBJ2-5, is KAGVTQTPRYLIKTRGQQVTLSCSPISGHRSVSWYQQTPGQGLQFLFEYFSETQRNKGNFPGRFSGRQFSNSRSEMNVSTLELGDSALYLCASSLPGTVPNFGPGTRLLVL.

The chain joins TRBV6-6 to TRBJ1-1, with 7 bases identical to TRBD1. The CDR3 runs 13 residues. Trimming cost V 3 bases and J 11 bases; bases outside gene matches: 9. Germline V gives CDR1 MNHNY, CDR2 SVGAGI (reference sequence). The chain's CDR3 is CASSYAPTGVAFF. CDR3 DNA: TGTGCCAGCAGTTATGCCCCCACAGGGGTGGCTTTCTTT.

CDR3 in DNA: TGTGCCAGCAGTTTGGCAGGGCCTAACTATGGCTACACCTTC. Translating gives CASSLAGPNYGYTF. The genes are TRBV6-5 and TRBJ1-2; possible D gene TRBD1, 5 bases. The germline V and J ends were trimmed by 4 bases and 0 bases, with 9 bases remaining between them. The CDR3 contains 14 residues. Germline lookup yields CDR1 MNHEY and CDR2 SVGAGI.

This chain joins TRBV19 and TRBJ2-3, with 7 bases fitting TRBD2. From germline, CDR1 is LNHDA and CDR2 SQIVND (reference sequence). V shed 6 bases and J 2 bases; nucleotides not matched to a gene: 8. This CDR3 has 15 amino acids. The CDR3 loop reads CASSTWGGPTDTQYF. Written as DNA, the CDR3 is TGTGCCAGTAGCACGTGGGGGGGTCCCACAGATACGCAGTATTTT.

The chain combines TRBV11-1 with TRBJ2-2; TRBD2 matches at 8 bases. The CDR3 is 15 amino acids. After removal of 5 bases from V and 2 bases from J, the junction contained 4 bases not matched to a gene. Germline-derived CDR1 and CDR2 are SGHAT and FQDESV (reference sequence). The CDR3 spells CASSPTSVNTGELFF. CDR3 nucleotides: TGTGCCAGCAGCCCGACTAGCGTCAACACCGGGGAGCTGTTTTTT.

CDR3 in DNA: TGTGCCAGCAGATCGACAGGGGGTAATTCACCCCTCCACTTT. Encoded protein: CASRSTGGNSPLHF. This chain connects TRBV7-2 to TRBJ1-6; 9 nucleotides match TRBD1. V was clipped by 6 bases and J by 6 bases; unmatched bases: 3. Germline V gene data show CDR1 as SGHTA and CDR2 as FQGNSA. There are 14 residues in the CDR3.

The chain combines TRBV2 with TRBJ2-7; D unclear. In germline, CDR1 is SNHLY, CDR2 FYNNEI. The length of the CDR3 is 10 residues. The V end was cut by 8 bases, the J end by 7 bases, with 9 bases between. This chain's CDR3 is CASERGEQYF. CDR3 coding DNA: TGTGCCAGCGAGCGAGGAGAGCAGTACTTC.

The J gene is TRBJ2-3, the V gene TRBV5-1; D perhaps matches TRBD1 (5 bases). The V gene lost 4 bases and the J gene lost 0 bases, with 15 bases spanning the gap. CDR1 is SGHRS and CDR2 is YFSETQ in the germline V gene. The CDR3 consists of 16 residues. CDR3 in amino acids: CASSPSDSPSTDTQYF. DNA for the CDR3: TGCGCCAGCAGCCCTTCCGACAGCCCTAGCACAGATACGCAGTATTTT.

This clone was picked up a small number of times. The rearrangement uses TRBV5-4 and TRBJ2-7, with D maybe TRBD1 (6 bases). Trimming pared 1 base from V and 0 bases from J, leaving 8 bases between. Germline assignment: CDR1 SGHNT and CDR2 YYREEE (reference sequence). This CDR3 region has 14 residues. DNA of the CDR3: TGTGCCAGCAGCTTGCAGGGGAGCTCCTACGAGCAGTACTTC. This codes for CASSLQGSSYEQYF. The entire variable domain, with the rest obtained from reference TRBV5-4 and TRBJ2-7, is as follows: ETGVTQSPTHLIKTRGQQVTLRCSSQSGHNTVSWYQQALGQGPQFIFQYYREEENGRGNFPPRFSGLQFPNYSSELNVNALELDDSALYLCASSLQGSSYEQYFGPGTRLTVT.

The CDR3 sequence: CSVLKRGMGETQYF. The DNA of the CDR3 is TGCAGCGTCCTAAAGCGCGGGATGGGAGAGACCCAGTACTTC. The chain couples TRBV29-1 to TRBJ2-5, with D possibly being TRBD2 (6 bases). The V gene lost 6 bases and the J gene lost 4 bases, with 18 bases spanning the gap. Germline-derived CDR1 and CDR2 are SQVTM and ANQGSEA. The CDR3 is 14 residues long. The whole variable domain, filled in from reference TRBV29-1 and TRBJ2-5, reads SAVISQKPSRDICQRGTSLTIQCQVDSQVTMMFWYRQQPGQSLTLIATANQGSEATYESGFVIDKFPISRPNLTFSTLTVSNMSPEDSSIYLCSVLKRGMGETQYFGPGTRLLVL.

The chain carries TRBV6-1 and TRBJ2-1, with TRBD1 matching 9 bases. V was pared by 8 bases and J by 8 bases, with 10 bases of the junction left unmatched. The CDR3 runs 14 residues. Germline-derived CDR1 and CDR2 are MNHNS and SASEGT. CDR3: CASGRDRVGYEQFF. The CDR3 region has the DNA TGTGCCAGCGGCCGGGACAGGGTGGGCTATGAGCAGTTCTTC.

In this sample, this clone turned up a few times. The chain employs TRBV18 and TRBJ1-5; TRBD1 agrees at 7 bases. This CDR3 has 18 amino acids. The J segment lost 5 bases and the V segment lost 0 bases, leaving 13 bases of the junction unmatched. CDR1 is KGHSH, CDR2 LQKENI, per germline. In DNA, the CDR3 is TGTGCCAGCTCACCACCGGGACAGCAAAAAATATTCTATCAGCCCCAGCATTTT. Its protein is CASSPPGQQKIFYQPQHF.